This T cell receptor beta chain was sequenced for a study of monozygotic twins with inflammatory bowel disease (dated by TCRdb to about 2019). Concerning the study at large: The complete study included about 30 monozygotic twin pairs: 19 IBD-discordant Danish pairs and nine German pairs, of which four were IBD-concordant and five were IBD-discordant. Within discordant pairs, disease-associated traits were sought mainly by comparing IBD patients with their genetically identical healthy co-twins. Each individual had, on average, about 151 000 unique TCRalpha sequences and 181 000 unique TCRbeta sequences available for analysis.

The study at large found these results: IBD patients shared fewer clonotypes with other individuals than healthy twins did, most markedly in patients showing signs of disease activity. No single strong signal or clonotype linked to IBD turned up in the results, so the idea that one exists was not supported. The analysis was unable to tell different T cell subtypes apart. IBD patients had lower TCRbeta repertoire diversity, measured by the inverse Simpson index, than their healthy co-twins. Because patients were on differing immunosuppressive treatments, the repertoires may have picked up extra background noise and inter-individual variability. Repertoire similarity did not differ between concordant and discordant twins, which could be due to limited statistical power.

Libraries were prepared through 5' RACE. The input for every TCR library was 3500 ng of total RNA. For each sample, cDNA synthesis was carried out in eight separate reactions using SMARTScribe reverse transcriptase. During cDNA synthesis, template switching was used to introduce unique molecular identifiers that contained a 6-nucleotide sample barcode. TCRalpha and TCRbeta cDNA was amplified by two nested PCRs of 16 and 9 cycles, with bead purification after each PCR. Before amplification, the cDNA was treated with uracil DNA-glycosylase and purified using the QIAquick PCR purification kit. The second PCR was the step at which Illumina TruSeq-compatible adapters and sample-specific barcodes were added. TapeStation and Qubit were used to check library quality and concentration, and about 4.5 ng of each library was pooled. Pooled libraries were sequenced on an Illumina HiSeq2500 single-index Rapid Run with 2 x 100 bp reads and custom sequencing primers. The paper's data handling went like this. MiGEC version 1.2.6 was used for UMI-based consensus assembly, which corrected PCR and sequencing errors. MiXCR version 2.1.1 handled V(D)J alignment, clonotype assembly and CDR3 extraction. To normalise gene usage, clonotype sharing and MAIT/NKT TCR abundance, the analysis used the top 1000, 10 000 and 20 000 clonotypes per sample. After downsampling to 27 000 UMIs, diversity was calculated as the inverse Simpson index using the vegan R package. Statistical testing used paired Mann-Whitney U tests on the discordant twin pairs and applied Benjamini-Hochberg correction for multiple testing. TCRdb reanalyzed the reads, keeping one entry per CDR3 protein sequence and omitting DNA. TCRdb's processing, not the authors' own work, is the source of the V and J calls. The table kept for this sample lists around 210,000 distinct CDR3 sequences. The ten biggest clones cover about 8% of the sample.

There are 11 amino acids in the CDR3, from cysteine to phenylalanine inclusive. DNA is not recorded here. In the germline V gene (reference sequence), CDR1 corresponds to DFQATT and CDR2 to SNEGSKA. From each donor, an approximately 2.5 ml peripheral blood sample was collected into PAXgene tubes and kept at -80 degrees C. Without any T cell sorting, total RNA was extracted from whole blood using the PAXgene blood miRNA kit on an automated QIAcube. Peripheral blood from monozygotic twin pairs, either concordant or discordant for inflammatory bowel disease, underwent deep TCRalpha and TCRbeta repertoire profiling that used unique molecular barcoding. Smoking habits were recorded for all twin pairs, and each individual was classified as a current, former or never smoker. As regards this clonotype: No antigen is known for it.

The sequence was collected from a human donor with ulcerative colitis or Crohn's disease, or a healthy co-twin of an affected twin (not recorded which). Recombination joined TRBV20-1 with TRBJ1-4; TCRdb proposes TRBD1, but this gene call is untestable without DNA. Input material: blood. CDR3 loop: CSAPWGEKLFF.